Sequencing of this T cell receptor beta chain was carried out in a study of blood T cell repertoires in COVID-19. The CDR3 loop spans 15 amino acids. With 4 bases removed from V and 4 bases from J, the gap between germline ends came to 14 bases. From germline, CDR1 is SGHAT and CDR2 FQNNGV. Method: immunoSEQ multiplex PCR; TCRdb's copy keeps in-frame clones and lacks some. The sample shows over 250,000 clones, roughly 86% of them seen only once. Sequenced material: PBMCs or T cells enriched from blood (not recorded which). The rearrangement links TRBV11-2 to TRBJ1-3; D possibly corresponds to TRBD1 (5 bases). The clonotype originates from a woman younger than 30 who had recovered from COVID-19. Here the CDR3 reads CASSSRAGDGNTIYF. The CDR3 nucleotides are TGTGCCAGCAGCTCAAGGGCGGGGGACGGAAACACCATATATTTT.